The sequence of this T cell receptor beta chain was determined in a study of shared T cell receptors in the human thymus. Unmatched junction bases numbered 6, after V lost 5 bases and J lost 0 bases. The CDR3 runs to 15 residues. The germline CDR1 and CDR2 sequences are SGHVS and FNYEAQ. This table comes from immunoSEQ multiplex PCR, and its TCRdb copy is limited to in-frame clones, with some not included. The sample lists approximately 760,000 clones, approximately 85% occurring once. The same sample was also studied in work on human thymus T cells. From that report: Serving as donors were healthy Finnish infants, each of whom was having open corrective surgery for congenital heart defects. Resections obtained during corrective heart surgery supplied the thymus tissue. Thymic and blood repertoires appeared to display a bias in their usage of V and J genes.

The TCR sequence derives from a girl under three years old with a congenital heart defect. This chain uses TRBV7-6 with TRBJ2-7; 8 bases map to TRBD1. The sequencing sample was made of thymocytes. The CDR3 is CASSMGQVSSYEQYF. The CDR3 region has the DNA TGTGCCAGCAGCATGGGACAGGTGAGCTCCTACGAGCAGTACTTC.